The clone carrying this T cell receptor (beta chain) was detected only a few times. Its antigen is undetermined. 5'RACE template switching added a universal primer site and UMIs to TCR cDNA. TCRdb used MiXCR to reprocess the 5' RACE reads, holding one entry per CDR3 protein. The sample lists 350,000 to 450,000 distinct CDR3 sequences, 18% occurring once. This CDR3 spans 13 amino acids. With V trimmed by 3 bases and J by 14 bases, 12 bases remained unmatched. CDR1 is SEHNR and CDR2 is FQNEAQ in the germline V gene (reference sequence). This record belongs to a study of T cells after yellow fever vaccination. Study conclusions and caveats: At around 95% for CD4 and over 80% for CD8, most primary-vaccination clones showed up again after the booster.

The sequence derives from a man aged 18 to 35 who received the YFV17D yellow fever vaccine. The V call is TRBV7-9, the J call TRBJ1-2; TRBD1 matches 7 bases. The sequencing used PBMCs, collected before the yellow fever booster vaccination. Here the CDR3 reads CASSFGQAGFWTF. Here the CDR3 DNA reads TGTGCCAGCAGCTTTGGACAGGCCGGTTTCTGGACCTTC.